This TCR beta chain was retrieved from a study of breast tumors, draining lymph nodes, adjacent tissues. Notes on the study in general: Tumors had less TCR diversity than lymph nodes, more than nontumor tissue. Most tumor T cells seemingly derive from lymph node, then expand in tumor. Data only fit, rather than demonstrated, lymph node origin of most tumor T cells.

This CDR3 region has 14 residues. The V end lost 1 base, the J end lost 5 bases, and 11 bases lay between the germline ends. Per germline, CDR1 SGHVS and CDR2 FQNEAQ. Breast cancer patients provided tissue from their axillary draining lymph nodes. This clonotype came up many times. Its antigen is undetermined. Each CDR3 protein gets one entry after TCRdb re-called the multiplex PCR reads with MiXCR. The sample consists of about 110,000 distinct CDR3 sequences, about 29% of them appearing once. Sequencing was performed on axillary lymph node tissue. The rearrangement joins TRBV7-8 to TRBJ2-5; possibly TRBD1 or TRBD2 for D (5 bases each). The sequence was collected from a female donor with breast cancer. Some clones in this sample may be carry-over from other donors' samples. CDR3 loop: CASSLVPREETQYF. CDR3 DNA: TGTGCCAGCAGCTTAGTCCCCAGGGAGGAGACCCAGTACTTC.